This passage covers 18 T cell receptor beta chains from one sample sequenced in a study of Graves' ophthalmopathy and Graves' hyperthyroidism. Beta-chain TCR CDR3 regions were amplified from RNA transcripts. The first round was an RT-PCR with HTBI primers, and the second round was a multiplex PCR. TCRdb reprocessed the multiplex PCR reads with MiXCR, giving one entry per CDR3 protein. This sample carries 200,000 to 250,000 distinct CDR3 sequences, under 25% of them seen once, and the ten largest clones take about 46%. What was sequenced was peripheral blood. The receptor source for this set is a woman aged 45 to 65 with Graves' ophthalmopathy.

This clonotype was seen more than once but under ten times. The genes are TRBV5-6 and TRBJ1-2, with D tentatively TRBD1 (6 bases). V was pared by 5 bases and J by 7 bases, with 18 bases between. CDR1 and CDR2 (germline): SGHDT, YYEEEE. The CDR3 is 14 residues long. CDR3 DNA sequence: TGTGCCAGCAGTACCGACACAGTAGGGGGTGGCTACACCTTC. This translates into CASSTDTVGGGYTF.

The sample holds many counts of this clonotype. The CDR3 is CASSEDGQGFYGYTF. The DNA for the CDR3 is TGCGCCAGCAGCGAGGACGGACAGGGTTTCTATGGCTACACCTTC. The chain recombines TRBV5-1 with TRBJ1-2; 8 nucleotides agree with TRBD1. Germline CDR1 reads SGHRS; CDR2 reads YFSETQ. The CDR3 runs 15 residues. J lost 4 bases, V lost 4 bases, and 9 bases had no gene match.

This clonotype has ten or more counts. The chain recombines TRBV6-1 with TRBJ2-5; D gene ambiguous. CDR3 length equals 10 residues. Trimming took 8 bases from V and 8 from J, leaving 9 bases between them. The germline gives CDR1 MNHNS, CDR2 SASEGT. DNA for the CDR3: TGTGCCAGCGCGAGAGGTACCCAGTACTTC. This encodes CASARGTQYF.

The sample holds many counts of this clonotype. The chain uses TRBV6-2 or TRBV6-3 and TRBJ2-7; TRBD1 agrees at 9 bases. Germline V CDR1 and CDR2: MNHEY, SVGEGT. J was trimmed by 0 bases and V by 8 bases; bases with no gene match: 8. The CDR3 is 15 residues long. The CDR3 DNA reads TGTGCCAGCCGTTTACAGGGGGCAAGCTCCTACGAGCAGTACTTC. Translated: CASRLQGASSYEQYF.

This clonotype occurred many times. In DNA, the CDR3 is TGTGCCAGCAGCTTCAGGACAGGGACAGCCCTCCACTTT. It encodes CASSFRTGTALHF. This chain joins TRBV28 and TRBJ1-6; 8 bases fit TRBD1. The CDR3 totals 13 residues. V shed 6 bases, J shed 14 bases, and the junction held 9 bases outside the gene matches. Germline V gene sequence: CDR1 MDHEN, CDR2 SYDVKM.

This chain joins TRBV6-5 and TRBJ1-3; 8 nucleotides line up with TRBD1. Germline V gene sequence: CDR1 MNHEY, CDR2 SVGAGI. This CDR3 spans 15 amino acids. V trimming: 6 bases; J trimming: 4 bases; junction bases outside the gene matches: 8. DNA of the CDR3: TGTGCCAGCAGCTATTGGGGGACAGGAGGAAACACCATATATTTT. It specifies CASSYWGTGGNTIYF.

This clonotype was found many times. This sequence joins TRBV20-1 and TRBJ1-2; 7 bases fit TRBD1. V shed 5 bases and J 4 bases; nucleotides not matched to a gene: 13. Looked up from germline, CDR1 is DFQATT and CDR2 is SNEGSKA (reference sequence). The CDR3 is 15 residues long. The CDR3 nucleotides read TGCAGTGCTGGGATTACAGGGGAGTTCGGCTATGGCTACACCTTC. Translated: CSAGITGEFGYGYTF.

V gene TRBV7-2 combines with J gene TRBJ1-1, with D unclear. Trimming cost V 2 bases and J 0 bases, with 10 bases left between them. CDR3 size: 15 residues. Germline CDR1 reads SGHTA; CDR2 reads FQGNSA. The CDR3 DNA reads TGTGCCAGCAGCTTAAAGCCGAACATGAACACTGAAGCTTTCTTT. This gives the protein CASSLKPNMNTEAFF.

Ten or more counts support this clonotype. The chain employs TRBV7-3 and TRBJ2-5, with D maybe TRBD2 (5 bases). Germline assignment: CDR1 SGHTA and CDR2 FQGTGA. CDR3 length: 13 amino acids. Deletions cut 5 bases from V and 7 bases from J, with 14 bases between. In DNA form, the CDR3 reads TGTGCCAGCAGCGACACTAGTTTAGGGACCCAGTACTTC. It yields the protein CASSDTSLGTQYF.

CDR3 residues: CASSGTGWGTEAFF. The CDR3 DNA follows: TGTGCCAGCAGCGGGACCGGCTGGGGGACCGAAGCTTTCTTT. This rearrangement joins TRBV7-2 to TRBJ1-1; the D gene is possibly TRBD1 (5 bases). The length of the CDR3 is 14 residues. Trimming shortened V by 5 bases and J by 8 bases, and 18 bases separated the two germline ends. CDR1 SGHTA and CDR2 FQGNSA come from the germline V gene.

In this sample, this clonotype turned up many times. The V and J genes are TRBV12-3 or TRBV12-4 and TRBJ1-5; TRBD1 is a possible D gene (5 bases). The ends were cut back, 3 bases at V and 4 bases at J, with 19 bases in the middle. This CDR3 comprises 17 residues. The CDR3 nucleotides are TGTGCCAGCAGTTTGGTCCAGGGCGGCATGGGGAATCAGCCCCAGCATTTT. This gives the protein CASSLVQGGMGNQPQHF.

This chain links TRBV6-1 with TRBJ1-5; D is unresolved. The CDR3 has 15 amino acids. Trimming shortened V by 6 bases and J by 2 bases, and 14 bases separated the two germline ends. The germline CDR1 and CDR2 sequences are MNHNS and SASEGT. The CDR3, as DNA: TGTGCCAGCAGCTTCGGAAAGGTTGGCAATCAGCCCCAGCATTTT. It yields the protein CASSFGKVGNQPQHF.

This clonotype was counted ten times or more. V usage is TRBV7-8 and J usage is TRBJ1-2, with 7 bases lining up with TRBD1. Germline CDR1 SGHVS, CDR2 FQNEAQ. The CDR3 runs to 12 residues. V shed 5 bases and J 7 bases; nucleotides not matched to a gene: 4. In nucleotides, the CDR3 is TGTGCCAGCAGCCCCCGGACAGGTGGCTACACCTTC. This encodes CASSPRTGGYTF.

This clonotype was detected many times. This chain joins TRBV6-5 and TRBJ1-2, with no clear D. The germline CDR1 and CDR2 sequences are MNHEY and SVGAGI. Trimming left V 0 bases short and J 3 bases short, with 11 bases between. The CDR3 is 15 residues long. The DNA of the CDR3 is TGTGCCAGCAGTTACTCGACAAGGGTCGACTATGGCTACACCTTC. The encoded protein is CASSYSTRVDYGYTF.

This clonotype was picked up a small number of times. The gene calls are TRBV30 and TRBJ1-6; TRBD1 aligns across 7 bases. Germline-derived CDR1 and CDR2 are GTSNPN and SVGIG (reference sequence). V trimming: 0 bases; J trimming: 9 bases; junction bases outside the gene matches: 8. The CDR3 consists of 15 residues. The CDR3, as DNA: TGTGCCTGGAGTGTACAAGGAGGGGGCAGTTCACCCCTCCACTTT. Translating gives CAWSVQGGGSSPLHF.

This clonotype has at least ten counts. The chain employs TRBV19 and TRBJ1-5; no reliable D call. V was pared by 3 bases and J by 3 bases, with 12 bases between. The CDR3 length is 15 residues. Germline assignment: CDR1 LNHDA and CDR2 SQIVND (reference sequence). CDR3 region: CASSILVGLNQPQHF. In DNA, the CDR3 is TGTGCCAGTAGTATTTTAGTGGGCCTCAATCAGCCCCAGCATTTT.

This chain connects TRBV28 to TRBJ1-2; a possible D gene is TRBD1 (5 bases). In germline, CDR1 is MDHEN, CDR2 SYDVKM. There are 17 residues in the CDR3. V lost 7 bases, J lost 2 bases, and 23 bases lay in between. As DNA, the CDR3 is TGTGCCAGCACCGTATATGCAGGACAAGATAAAAACTATGGCTACACCTTC. This codes for CASTVYAGQDKNYGYTF.

There are many counts of this clonotype. This chain uses TRBV2 with TRBJ2-6, with D possibly being TRBD2 (6 bases). The germline CDR1 and CDR2 sequences are SNHLY and FYNNEI. Trimming took off 8 bases at V and 9 bases at J, with 11 bases between the two ends. The CDR3 is 12 residues long. Written as DNA, the CDR3 is TGTGCCAGCTCGAGGAGGGACAACGTCCTGACTTTC. Encoded protein: CASSRRDNVLTF. Supplemented by reference TRBV2 and TRBJ2-6, the full variable domain reads EPEVTQTPSHQVTQMGQEVILRCVPISNHLYFYWYRQILGQKVEFLVSFYNNEISEKSEIFDDQFSVERPDGSNFTLKIRSTKLEDSAMYFCASSRRDNVLTFGAGSRLTVL.